Following are 29 T cell receptor beta chains from one sample sequenced in a study of blood T cell repertoires in COVID-19. Libraries were prepared by immunoSEQ multiplex PCR; TCRdb keeps only in-frame clonotypes and omits some of them. The repertoire consists of 300,000 or so clones, with around 85% occurring once and the leading ten covering about 4.2%. Sequencing was performed on PBMCs or T cells enriched from blood (not recorded which). All receptors derive from a woman aged 40 to 50 with acute COVID-19.

V is TRBV6-6 and J is TRBJ1-5; 10 bases align to TRBD1. Germline V gene data show CDR1 as MNHNY and CDR2 as SVGAGI (reference sequence). Unmatched junction bases numbered 11, after V lost 5 bases and J lost 4 bases. The CDR3 consists of 17 residues. The CDR3 region has the DNA TGTGCCAGCAGTCCCCGGACAGGGGGTCGTCGGAATCAGCCCCAGCATTTT. Its translation: CASSPRTGGRRNQPQHF.

J is TRBJ1-2 and V is TRBV25-1; no clear D gene. CDR1 MGHDK and CDR2 SYGVNS come from the germline V gene. V was pared by 3 bases and J by 1 base, with 15 bases between. This CDR3 has 16 residues. The CDR3 DNA reads TGTGCCAGCAGTGACCCAAGGACCGGGGTTAACTATGGCTACACCTTC. The encoded protein is CASSDPRTGVNYGYTF.

This chain connects TRBV18 to TRBJ2-3; possibly TRBD1 for D (6 bases). Germline V gene data show CDR1 as KGHSH and CDR2 as LQKENI. The CDR3 is 15 residues long. Trimming pared 2 bases from V and 2 bases from J, leaving 11 bases between. CDR3 residues: CASSPNTGFTDTQYF. CDR3 DNA: TGTGCCAGCTCACCAAACACAGGGTTCACAGATACGCAGTATTTT. Full variable domain (rest looked up from reference TRBV18 and TRBJ2-3): NAGVMQNPRHLVRRRGQEARLRCSPMKGHSHVYWYRQLPEEGLKFMVYLQKENIIDESGMPKERFSAEFPKEGPSILRIQQVVRGDSAAYFCASSPNTGFTDTQYFGPGTRLTVL.

This clone has a single count. The rearrangement links TRBV6-5 to TRBJ1-1, with D perhaps matching TRBD1 (6 bases). V gave up 4 bases and J gave up 4 bases, with 13 bases separating them. Per the germline V gene, CDR1 is MNHEY and CDR2 is SVGAGI. The CDR3 spans 14 residues. CDR3 sequence: CASSSDRWATEAFF. The CDR3 DNA reads TGTGCCAGCAGTTCTGACAGGTGGGCCACTGAAGCTTTCTTT.

This clone was observed many times. This chain links TRBV5-1 with TRBJ2-2; D not resolved. This CDR3 is 13 amino acids long. Deletions cut 1 base from V and 6 bases from J, with 7 bases between. Germline CDR1 SGHRS, CDR2 YFSETQ. The CDR3 nucleotides are TGCGCCAGCAGCTTGCTAGTCGCCGGGGAGCTGTTTTTT. Its protein is CASSLLVAGELFF.

V usage is TRBV3-1 (or the pseudogene TRBV3-2) and J usage is TRBJ1-1; D remains unclear. V lost 4 bases, J lost 3 bases, and 6 bases lay in between. CDR1 and CDR2 (germline): LGHDT, YNNKEL (reference sequence). CDR3 length: 12 amino acids. The CDR3 DNA reads as TGTGCCAGCAGCCCCGACTACACTGAAGCTTTCTTT. This translates into CASSPDYTEAFF.

This clone was detected only once. The rearrangement joins TRBV18 to TRBJ1-4, with a possible D match to TRBD1 (6 bases). Between the trimmed V and J ends, which lost 3 bases and 7 bases, there was a span of 18 bases. CDR1 KGHSH and CDR2 LQKENI come from the germline V gene. The length of the CDR3 is 16 residues. The DNA of the CDR3 is TGTGCCAGCTCACCTTTAGGGGGGGAACCATCTGAAAAACTGTTTTTT. Translating gives CASSPLGGEPSEKLFF.

The rearrangement links TRBV10-3 to TRBJ2-1; D remains ambiguous. V was clipped by 4 bases and J by 7 bases, with 5 bases between them. The CDR3 has 11 residues. The germline gives CDR1 ENHRY, CDR2 SYGVKD. In DNA, the CDR3 is TGTGCCATCAGTGGGGCTAATGAGCAGTTCTTC. Protein sequence: CAISGANEQFF.

The V gene is TRBV4-1, the J gene TRBJ2-7; unclear D gene. The V gene lost 3 bases and the J gene lost 1 base, with 7 bases spanning the gap. The CDR3 is 13 amino acids. CDR1 MGHRA and CDR2 YSYEKL come from the germline V gene. The CDR3: CASSQGYSYEQYF. CDR3 in DNA: TGCGCCAGCAGCCAGGGCTATTCCTACGAGCAGTACTTC.

The chain is built from TRBV27 and TRBJ1-1; 9 bases line up with TRBD1. V lost 8 bases, J lost 3 bases, and 13 bases stayed unmatched. Germline V gives CDR1 MNHEY, CDR2 SMNVEV (reference sequence). This CDR3 region has 16 residues. The DNA of the CDR3 is TGTGCCAGCTCGAAAACAGGGGGCGAGGTTGACACTGAAGCTTTCTTT. Encoded protein: CASSKTGGEVDTEAFF.

The V call is TRBV12-3 or TRBV12-4, the J call TRBJ2-2; D gene ambiguous. V was cut by 6 bases and J by 4 bases, with 9 bases left in between. CDR3 length: 13 residues. The CDR3 protein is CASRTIATGELFF. CDR3 sequence (DNA): TGTGCCAGCAGGACGATAGCCACCGGGGAGCTGTTTTTT.

The chain links TRBV6-5 to TRBJ2-2, with D perhaps TRBD1 (6 bases). Germline lookup yields CDR1 MNHEY and CDR2 SVGAGI. Between the trimmed V and J ends, which lost 5 bases and 4 bases, there was a span of 14 bases. The CDR3 covers 15 residues. The CDR3, as DNA: TGTGCCAGCAGTAACACAGGGCAGGGCACCGGGGAGCTGTTTTTT. Protein sequence: CASSNTGQGTGELFF.

This chain uses TRBV14 with TRBJ1-2; no clear D gene. Germline V gene lookup returns CDR1 SGHDN and CDR2 FVKESK. Trimming shortened V by 0 bases and J by 7 bases, and 12 bases separated the two germline ends. The CDR3 sequence is 14 residues long. The CDR3 loop reads CASSQDQVPTGYTF. In nucleotides, the CDR3 is TGTGCCAGCAGCCAAGATCAGGTCCCTACTGGCTACACCTTC.

The V call is TRBV24-1, the J call TRBJ2-2, with unresolved D. This CDR3 contains 17 residues. Trimming pared 3 bases from V and 1 base from J, leaving 14 bases between. Germline CDR1 and CDR2: KGHDR and SFDVKD. The CDR3 here is CATSDKIALGNTGELFF. CDR3 DNA sequence: TGTGCCACCAGTGATAAGATAGCCCTCGGGAACACCGGGGAGCTGTTTTTT.

The chain recombines TRBV6-1 with TRBJ1-1; TRBD1 agrees at 9 bases. The V segment lost 2 bases and the J segment 4 bases; nucleotides outside the gene matches: 8. This CDR3 has 16 residues. The germline CDR1 and CDR2 sequences are MNHNS and SASEGT. CDR3 DNA sequence: TGTGCCAGCAGTGAATATGGGGGGGACAGGGCCACTGAAGCTTTCTTT. This codes for CASSEYGGDRATEAFF.

This clone was counted once. The chain links TRBV6-4 to TRBJ1-4; 12 bases agree with TRBD1. The trim removed 7 bases at V and 3 bases at J, leaving 12 bases unmatched. The CDR3 totals 18 residues. Germline CDR1 and CDR2: MRHNA and SNTAGT. CDR3 sequence reads: CASTLTGQGAPPNEKLFF. The CDR3 region has the DNA TGTGCCAGCACTCTTACGGGACAGGGGGCCCCTCCTAATGAAAAACTGTTTTTT.

The chain combines TRBV18 with TRBJ1-3; tentatively, D is TRBD1 (5 bases). The ends were cut back, 5 bases at V and 2 bases at J, with 13 bases in the middle. This CDR3 is 15 amino acids long. CDR1 is KGHSH, CDR2 LQKENI, per germline. CDR3 coding DNA: TGTGCCAGCTCATCAATATTGACAGCTGGAAACACCATATATTTT. Protein sequence: CASSSILTAGNTIYF.

This clone was seen just once. This chain connects TRBV9 to TRBJ1-2; D is undetermined. V lost 0 bases, J lost 1 base, and 10 bases lay in between. The CDR3 totals 15 residues. Germline CDR1 SGDLS, CDR2 YYNGEE. DNA for the CDR3: TGTGCCAGCAGCGTAGGCTCGGGAGTTAACTATGGCTACACCTTC. It yields the protein CASSVGSGVNYGYTF.

The chain links TRBV28 to TRBJ1-5; 7 nucleotides align to TRBD1. The CDR3 has 17 amino acids. V dropped 5 bases and J dropped 3; count of bases not matched to a gene: 13. The germline CDR1 and CDR2 sequences are MDHEN and SYDVKM. In DNA, the CDR3 is TGTGCCAGCAGTCCCATGATGACCGGGACAGACAATCAGCCCCAGCATTTT. Its translation: CASSPMMTGTDNQPQHF.

V and J are TRBV10-3 and TRBJ2-3; weak D call: TRBD2 (6 bases). Germline values: CDR1 ENHRY, CDR2 SYGVKD. Trimming took 5 bases from V and 0 from J, leaving 21 bases between them. The CDR3 sequence is 18 residues long. CDR3 in DNA: TGTGCCATCAGTCAATTGGCCGGGACTTCCCTAAGCACAGATACGCAGTATTTT. It is translated as CAISQLAGTSLSTDTQYF.

This chain's CDR3 is CASSQGTSGGAPDTQYF. The CDR3 DNA reads as TGCGCCAGCAGCCAAGGGACTAGCGGGGGGGCTCCAGATACGCAGTATTTT. V usage is TRBV4-3 and J usage is TRBJ2-3; 15 nucleotides line up with TRBD2. Germline V gene data show CDR1 as LGHNA and CDR2 as YSLEER. V shed 1 base and J 4 bases; nucleotides not matched to a gene: 3. This CDR3 comprises 17 residues.

The rearrangement joins TRBV18 to TRBJ2-6; 11 nucleotides line up with TRBD1. Trimming took 0 bases from V and 3 from J; bases not matched to a gene: 7. The CDR3 sequence is 19 residues long. Germline assignment: CDR1 KGHSH and CDR2 LQKENI. The DNA for the CDR3 is TGTGCCAGCTCACCACCGCCGGGACAGGGGGGGATTGGGGCCAACGTCCTGACTTTC. This encodes CASSPPPGQGGIGANVLTF. Looking up the rest from reference TRBV18 and TRBJ2-6 gives the full variable domain: NAGVMQNPRHLVRRRGQEARLRCSPMKGHSHVYWYRQLPEEGLKFMVYLQKENIIDESGMPKERFSAEFPKEGPSILRIQQVVRGDSAAYFCASSPPPGQGGIGANVLTFGAGSRLTVL.

The chain recombines TRBV11-1 with TRBJ1-1, with no clear D. Germline values: CDR1 SGHAT, CDR2 FQDESV (reference sequence). CDR3 length equals 15 residues. Trimming took 1 base from V and 0 from J, leaving 9 bases between them. In nucleotides, the CDR3 is TGTGCCAGCAGCTTAGAAGGAGGTTTGAACACTGAAGCTTTCTTT. The encoded protein is CASSLEGGLNTEAFF.

The J gene is TRBJ1-6, the V gene TRBV7-9; 7 nucleotides match TRBD1. V trimming: 5 bases; J trimming: 9 bases; junction bases outside the gene matches: 10. CDR3 size: 15 residues. Germline loops: CDR1 SEHNR, CDR2 FQNEAQ (reference sequence). The CDR3, as DNA: TGTGCCAGCAGCGCGGGGGGACAGAGGAGTTCACCCCTCCACTTT. As protein: CASSAGGQRSSPLHF.

About this clone itself: This may stem from a read error, because a much larger clone lies one nucleotide away. The rearrangement links TRBV27 to TRBJ1-1; D call uncertain. The V and J ends lost 3 bases and 1 base respectively, with 6 bases between them. Germline CDR1 is MNHEY and CDR2 is SMNVEV (reference sequence). The CDR3 consists of 13 residues. The CDR3 sequence: CASSLGRNTEAFF. CDR3 in DNA: TGTGCCAGCAGTTTGGGGAGGAACACTGAAGCTTTCTTT.

This chain joins TRBV19 and TRBJ1-2; D remains unclear. Germline V gene lookup returns CDR1 LNHDA and CDR2 SQIVND (reference sequence). The CDR3 length is 16 residues. V was cut by 3 bases and J by 8 bases, with 22 bases left in between. CDR3 region: CASSIGKIVNLGGYTF. The CDR3 DNA reads as TGTGCCAGTAGTATCGGGAAAATAGTTAACCTTGGCGGCTACACCTTC.

This chain uses TRBV19 with TRBJ1-2, with D possibly TRBD1 on 6 matching bases. Trimming took off 7 bases at V and 4 bases at J, with 19 bases between the two ends. The CDR3 is made up of 15 amino acids. Germline V gene lookup returns CDR1 LNHDA and CDR2 SQIVND (reference sequence). CDR3 nucleotide sequence: TGTGCCAGTAAGCCAGCCGGGACACCGGGCTATGGCTACACCTTC. This sequence encodes CASKPAGTPGYGYTF.

This chain joins TRBV7-3 and TRBJ2-2; D is unresolved. Germline loops: CDR1 SGHTA, CDR2 FQGTGA. The CDR3 runs 13 residues. The V end lost 6 bases, the J end lost 4 bases, and 9 bases lay between the germline ends. The CDR3 nucleotides read TGTGCCAGCAGTCACGACTCCACCGGGGAGCTGTTTTTT. Translation gives CASSHDSTGELFF.

The V gene is TRBV7-3, the J gene TRBJ2-1, with 7 bases that match TRBD2. The V gene end was trimmed by 1 base and the J gene end by 2 bases; junction bases not matched to a gene: 8. Germline V lookup: CDR1 SGHTA, CDR2 FQGTGA. CDR3 length: 17 amino acids. This CDR3 reads CASSLRGSGPPYNEQFF. CDR3 bases: TGTGCCAGCAGCTTAAGAGGTAGCGGGCCCCCCTACAATGAGCAGTTCTTC.